This passage covers 14 T cell receptor beta chains from one sample sequenced in a study of CD8 T cells in ankylosing spondylitis. Overall study findings and caveats: Characteristic, it appeared, of ankylosing spondylitis blood was a TCR beta motif of 7 or 8 highly homologous variants.

Their antigens are not known. TCRdb called the 5' RACE reads again in MiXCR, with one record for every CDR3 protein. The sample has more than 250,000 distinct CDR3 sequences, roughly 8% seen once. The sequenced sample was blood, either unsorted or a sorted T cell fraction (not recorded which). These receptors originate from a male donor with ankylosing spondylitis.

This clonotype was counted between two and nine times. V is TRBV25-1 and J is TRBJ1-4; D is perhaps TRBD1 (5 bases). The CDR3 consists of 18 residues. V was clipped by 0 bases and J by 0 bases, with 14 bases between them. Looked up from germline, CDR1 is MGHDK and CDR2 is SYGVNS. Written as DNA, the CDR3 is TGTGCCAGCAGTGAATATTTTGACAGCTTTGCAACTAATGAAAAACTGTTTTTT. Protein sequence: CASSEYFDSFATNEKLFF.

This clonotype was observed at least ten times. J is TRBJ2-3 and V is TRBV7-6, with a possible D match to TRBD2 (5 bases). The CDR3 is 14 amino acids. V was cut by 6 bases and J by 2 bases, with 12 bases left in between. The germline V gene has CDR1 SGHVS and CDR2 FNYEAQ. The CDR3, as DNA: TGTGCCAGCAGTCCGGGATCGAACACAGATACGCAGTATTTT. It codes for CASSPGSNTDTQYF.

The rearrangement uses TRBV18 and TRBJ2-2; D might be TRBD1 (5 bases). The CDR3 covers 16 residues. Trimming removed 3 bases at V and 1 base at J, with 12 bases between. Germline assignment: CDR1 KGHSH and CDR2 LQKENI. CDR3 DNA: TGTGCCAGCTCACCGGATTCGCAGGGGAACACCGGGGAGCTGTTTTTT. Residues: CASSPDSQGNTGELFF.

The chain is built from TRBV5-1 and TRBJ2-2, with D unclear. Trimming left V 2 bases short and J 0 bases short, with 11 bases between. The CDR3 consists of 16 residues. CDR1 is SGHRS, CDR2 YFSETQ, per germline. The DNA of the CDR3 is TGCGCCAGCAGCTTCGAAGGCTACGCGAACACCGGGGAGCTGTTTTTT. This translates into CASSFEGYANTGELFF.

This clonotype has more than one count but fewer than ten. The chain is built from TRBV5-6 and TRBJ2-3; D may be TRBD1 (6 bases). This CDR3 has 14 residues. Trimming removed 4 bases at V and 2 bases at J, with 11 bases between. The V gene's germline CDR1 is SGHDT and CDR2 YYEEEE. Written as DNA, the CDR3 is TGTGCCAGCAGCCCAGGGGTCAACACAGATACGCAGTATTTT. Its translation is CASSPGVNTDTQYF.

The V gene is TRBV29-1, the J gene TRBJ2-5; 8 bases fit TRBD2. V was pared by 7 bases and J by 5 bases, with 6 bases of the junction left unmatched. The CDR3 consists of 12 residues. Germline V lookup: CDR1 SQVTM, CDR2 ANQGSEA. The DNA for the CDR3 is TGCAGCGACCGAGCGGGGGTCGAGACCCAGTACTTC. Translating it yields CSDRAGVETQYF.

The CDR3 nucleotides are TGTGCCAGCAGTTTAACGGGAGGGTCCGAGCAGTACTTC. The encoded protein is CASSLTGGSEQYF. The rearrangement joins TRBV12-3 or TRBV12-4 to TRBJ2-7; 8 bases are a match to TRBD2. V lost 2 bases to trimming and J lost 6 bases; unmatched junction nucleotides: 3. This CDR3 is built from 13 residues.

This clonotype has ten or more counts. CDR3 loop: CASSPGLEGTDTQYF. Here the CDR3 DNA reads TGTGCCAGCTCACCAGGGCTAGAAGGCACAGATACGCAGTATTTT. V is TRBV18 and J is TRBJ2-3; no firm D call. Trimming shortened V by 2 bases and J by 1 base, and 10 bases separated the two germline ends. The CDR3 is 15 residues long. The V gene's germline CDR1 is KGHSH and CDR2 LQKENI.

This clonotype was counted a few times. Sequence at one end of the junction differs from germline and may be a read error. The V gene is TRBV14, the J gene TRBJ2-7, with D perhaps matching TRBD1 (7 bases). The CDR3 consists of 13 residues. From germline, CDR1 is SGHDN and CDR2 FVKESK. The chain's CDR3 is CASRNRGGYELYF. The CDR3, as DNA: TGTGCCAGCAGAAACAGGGGAGGTTACGAGCTGTACTTC.

The rearrangement uses TRBV20-1 and TRBJ2-5; D gene unclear. Germline-derived CDR1 and CDR2 are DFQATT and SNEGSKA (reference sequence). This CDR3 has 13 residues. Trimming took off 0 bases at V and 1 base at J, with 6 bases between the two ends. CDR3 coding DNA: TGCAGTGCTAGAGATCCAAGCCAAGAGACCCAGTACTTC. This translates into CSARDPSQETQYF.

This clonotype was counted only a few times. The gene calls are TRBV19 and TRBJ2-1; 8 positions match TRBD2. Germline CDR1 is LNHDA and CDR2 is SQIVND (reference sequence). The CDR3 totals 15 residues. V shed 6 bases, J shed 4 bases, and the junction held 8 bases outside the gene matches. The CDR3 DNA is TGTGCCAGTAGCCGGACTAGCACTACGTACAATGAGCAGTTCTTC. Amino acids: CASSRTSTTYNEQFF. The full variable domain, completed using reference TRBV19 and TRBJ2-1, is DGGITQSPKYLFRKEGQNVTLSCEQNLNHDAMYWYRQDPGQGLRLIYYSQIVNDFQKGDIAEGYSVSREKKESFPLTVTSAQKNPTAFYLCASSRTSTTYNEQFFGPGTRLTVL.

This rearrangement joins TRBV6-1 to TRBJ2-5; TRBD2 matches at 12 bases. The CDR3 has 14 amino acids. Trimming removed 6 bases from V and 2 bases from J; junction bases left unmatched: 1. CDR1 and CDR2 from the germline V gene are MNHNS and SASEGT. This chain's CDR3 is CASRLAGGQETQYF. In DNA form, the CDR3 reads TGTGCCAGCAGACTAGCGGGAGGACAAGAGACCCAGTACTTC.

The chain combines TRBV19 with TRBJ2-7, with D perhaps TRBD2 (6 bases). The CDR3 is 14 residues long. Per the germline V gene, CDR1 is LNHDA and CDR2 is SQIVND (reference sequence). V lost 7 bases and J lost 2, with 15 bases in between. The CDR3 sequence is CASTQTGVPYEQYF. CDR3 bases: TGTGCCAGTACCCAGACGGGAGTTCCCTACGAGCAGTACTTC.

The chain has TRBV29-1 and TRBJ2-1; TRBD2 matches at 9 bases. Germline CDR1 is SQVTM and CDR2 is ANQGSEA. The junction had 5 bases not matched to a gene; V was cut back by 4 bases and J by 1 base. The CDR3 runs 15 residues. The CDR3 bases are TGCAGCGTTGGCGGGGGGGCGTTTTCCTACAATGAGCAGTTCTTC. Translating it yields CSVGGGAFSYNEQFF.